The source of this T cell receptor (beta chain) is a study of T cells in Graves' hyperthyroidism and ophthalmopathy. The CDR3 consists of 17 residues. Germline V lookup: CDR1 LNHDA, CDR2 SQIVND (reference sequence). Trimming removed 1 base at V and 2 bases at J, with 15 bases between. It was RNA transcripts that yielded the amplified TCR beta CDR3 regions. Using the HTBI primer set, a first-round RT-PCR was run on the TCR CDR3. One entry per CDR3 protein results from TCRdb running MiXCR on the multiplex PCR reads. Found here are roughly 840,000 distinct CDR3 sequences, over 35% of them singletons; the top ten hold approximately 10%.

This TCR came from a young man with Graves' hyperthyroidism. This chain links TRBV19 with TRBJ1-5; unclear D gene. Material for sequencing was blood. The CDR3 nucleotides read TGTGCCAGTAGTATAGGGAGGGCCCTTGGGGGCAATCAGCCCCAGCATTTT. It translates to CASSIGRALGGNQPQHF.